Presented here are 23 T cell receptor beta chains from one specimen sequenced in a study of cytomegalovirus exposure and HLA in healthy donors. Vbeta (60) and Jbeta (13) primers were used in the PCR. This table comes from immunoSEQ multiplex PCR, and its TCRdb copy is limited to in-frame clones, with some not included. The sample has over 120,000 clones, around 84% seen once. The specimen was PBMCs. The receptor source for this set is a middle-aged man in good health and CMV-seronegative.

This chain links TRBV5-1 with TRBJ1-4; a weak D match, TRBD1 (5 bases). The V gene lost 0 bases and the J gene lost 8 bases, with 8 bases spanning the gap. Germline-derived CDR1 and CDR2 are SGHRS and YFSETQ. CDR3 size: 13 residues. DNA for the CDR3: TGCGCCAGCAGCTTGGAGGGGCGGGAAAAACTGTTTTTT. Translation: CASSLEGREKLFF.

The chain joins TRBV28 to TRBJ1-2, with 12 positions matching TRBD1. There are 16 residues in the CDR3. The V segment lost 3 bases and the J segment 0 bases; nucleotides outside the gene matches: 2. Germline assignment: CDR1 MDHEN and CDR2 SYDVKM. CDR3 in amino acids: CASSLGQGAANYGYTF. CDR3 DNA sequence: TGTGCCAGCAGTTTGGGACAGGGGGCGGCTAACTATGGCTACACCTTC.

V usage is TRBV6-5 and J usage is TRBJ1-2, with D tentatively TRBD1 (5 bases). V was shortened by 10 bases and J by 5 bases, with 11 bases between the two germline ends. The CDR3 is 11 residues long. Germline lookup yields CDR1 MNHEY and CDR2 SVGAGI. CDR3: CATSGGYGYTF. The CDR3 DNA reads as TGTGCCACCTCGGGGGGGTATGGCTACACCTTC.

The J gene is TRBJ2-1, the V gene TRBV27; a possible D gene is TRBD2 (5 bases). Germline CDR1 and CDR2: MNHEY and SMNVEV (reference sequence). V was trimmed by 8 bases and J by 7 bases, leaving 21 bases between them. The CDR3 runs 15 residues. In nucleotides, the CDR3 is TGTGCCAGCGGGTCTACCGTTATGAGGAGGAATGAGCAGTTCTTC. This gives the protein CASGSTVMRRNEQFF.

This clone has a handful of counts. The rearrangement joins TRBV28 to TRBJ1-4; 7 bases align to TRBD1. Germline V gene data show CDR1 as MDHEN and CDR2 as SYDVKM. Unmatched junction bases numbered 6, after V lost 1 base and J lost 4 bases. CDR3 length: 16 residues. This CDR3 reads CASSLSQTGSNEKLFF. The CDR3 DNA sequence: TGTGCCAGCAGTTTATCCCAGACAGGGAGTAATGAAAAACTGTTTTTT.

This rearrangement joins TRBV28 to TRBJ1-2; the D gene is possibly TRBD1 (5 bases). With 8 bases removed from V and 4 bases from J, the gap between germline ends came to 26 bases. Germline CDR1 MDHEN, CDR2 SYDVKM. The CDR3 length is 17 residues. The CDR3: CASWTPGRAEVSYGYTF. For the CDR3, the DNA is TGTGCCAGCTGGACCCCCGGCAGGGCGGAAGTTAGCTATGGCTACACCTTC.

This sequence joins TRBV5-1 and TRBJ1-1; D uncertain. The CDR3 loop spans 13 amino acids. Trimming pared 0 bases from V and 5 bases from J, leaving 8 bases between. CDR1 and CDR2 from the germline V gene are SGHRS and YFSETQ. CDR3 DNA: TGCGCCAGCAGCTTGGAAGAGGGTACTGAAGCTTTCTTT. Translating gives CASSLEEGTEAFF.

The chain employs TRBV27 and TRBJ2-5; 9 bases are shared with TRBD2. The last part of the DNA fits TRBJ2-7 better; the J call may be wrong. Germline lookup yields CDR1 MNHEY and CDR2 SMNVEV (reference sequence). CDR3 length: 13 residues. CDR3 loop: CASSFGTSSEQYF. CDR3 DNA: TGTGCCAGCAGTTTTGGGACTAGCTCCGAGCAGTACTTC.

The rearrangement links TRBV5-1 to TRBJ2-6; possibly TRBD1 for D (5 bases). Trimming shortened V by 0 bases and J by 8 bases, and 12 bases separated the two germline ends. Germline CDR1 reads SGHRS; CDR2 reads YFSETQ. The CDR3 is 15 amino acids. This CDR3 is CASSLEGRATNVLTF. The CDR3 DNA reads as TGCGCCAGCAGCTTGGAAGGCAGGGCGACCAACGTCCTGACTTTC.

The chain uses TRBV7-2 and TRBJ2-7; 9 bases map to TRBD1. The CDR3 is 15 amino acids. The V gene end was trimmed by 5 bases and the J gene end by 2 bases; junction bases not matched to a gene: 7. The germline V gene encodes CDR1 SGHTA and CDR2 FQGNSA. DNA for the CDR3: TGTGCCAGCAGCCTCCGGGACAGGGACCCCTACGAGCAGTACTTC. Protein product: CASSLRDRDPYEQYF.

This clone appeared a few times. This chain connects TRBV27 to TRBJ2-7; 11 bases agree with TRBD1. Germline CDR1 and CDR2: MNHEY and SMNVEV (reference sequence). CDR3 size: 18 residues. V lost 5 bases to trimming and J lost 2 bases; unmatched junction nucleotides: 14. The CDR3, as DNA: TGTGCCAGCAGTCCGCCGGGACAGGGGGTGCAAGGACCCTACGAGCAGTACTTC. This gives the protein CASSPPGQGVQGPYEQYF.

The J gene is TRBJ2-2, the V gene TRBV7-2; D perhaps matches TRBD2 (5 bases). The CDR3 covers 13 residues. Between the trimmed V and J ends, which lost 3 bases and 7 bases, there was a span of 9 bases. Germline V gene data show CDR1 as SGHTA and CDR2 as FQGNSA. CDR3 bases: TGTGCCAGCAGCTTTGTGGCGGGCGGGGAGCTGTTTTTT. Its translation: CASSFVAGGELFF.

In this sample, this clone turned up a few times. The chain is built from TRBV5-1 and TRBJ2-5, with 8 bases lining up with TRBD2. The CDR3 extends over 14 amino acids. Germline V CDR1 and CDR2: SGHRS, YFSETQ. J lost 5 bases, V lost 2 bases, and 5 bases had no gene match. CDR3 sequence reads: CASSFGGAVETQYF. In DNA form, the CDR3 reads TGCGCCAGCAGCTTCGGGGGGGCCGTCGAGACCCAGTACTTC.

The rearrangement uses TRBV6-1 and TRBJ2-1, with TRBD1 matching 10 bases. The CDR3 has 14 amino acids. With V trimmed by 7 bases and J by 7 bases, 7 bases remained unmatched. Germline CDR1 MNHNS, CDR2 SASEGT. The CDR3 reads CASIGQGVRNEQFF. In nucleotides, the CDR3 is TGTGCCAGCATTGGACAGGGGGTAAGAAATGAGCAGTTCTTC.

The chain combines TRBV5-1 with TRBJ2-6; 8 bases fit TRBD2. CDR3 length: 17 residues. The germline CDR1 and CDR2 sequences are SGHRS and YFSETQ. V shed 3 bases, J shed 4 bases, and the junction held 9 bases outside the gene matches. CDR3: CASSSDGGGLGANVLTF. DNA of the CDR3: TGCGCCAGCAGCTCCGATGGCGGGGGGCTGGGGGCCAACGTCCTGACTTTC.

This chain joins TRBV6-4 and TRBJ2-2; unclear D gene. The V and J ends lost 1 base and 0 bases respectively, with 9 bases between them. Germline V lookup: CDR1 MRHNA, CDR2 SNTAGT. This CDR3 is 16 amino acids long. CDR3 amino acids: CASSDFGRTNTGELFF. The DNA of the CDR3 is TGTGCCAGCAGTGACTTTGGGCGTACGAACACCGGGGAGCTGTTTTTT.

This chain joins TRBV9 and TRBJ1-1; D gene uncertain. CDR1 is SGDLS and CDR2 is YYNGEE in the germline V gene. The CDR3 is 14 residues long. Trimming removed 0 bases at V and 1 base at J, with 7 bases between. The CDR3 DNA sequence: TGTGCCAGCAGCGTAGCACAGCAGAACACTGAAGCTTTCTTT. Its protein is CASSVAQQNTEAFF. The full variable domain, in which reference TRBV9 and TRBJ1-1 provide the parts outside the CDR3, is DSGVTQTPKHLITATGQRVTLRCSPRSGDLSVYWYQQSLDQGLQFLIQYYNGEERAKGNILERFSAQQFPDLHSELNLSSLELGDSALYFCASSVAQQNTEAFFGQGTRLTVV.

The chain carries TRBV7-9 and TRBJ2-5, with D maybe TRBD1 (6 bases). V lost 1 base and J lost 4, with 16 bases in between. Per germline, CDR1 SEHNR and CDR2 FQNEAQ (reference sequence). This CDR3 has 16 amino acids. CDR3 nucleotides: TGTGCCAGCAGCTTAGTCAGGGGAATATCCCGAGAGACCCAGTACTTC. It specifies CASSLVRGISRETQYF.

The rearrangement uses TRBV7-9 and TRBJ1-1; D unresolved. V was pared by 3 bases and J by 11 bases, with 16 bases between. Germline lookup yields CDR1 SEHNR and CDR2 FQNEAQ (reference sequence). CDR3 length: 13 residues. The CDR3, as DNA: TGTGCCAGCAGCTTGGAAATATCCGGGATGGCTTTCTTT. Protein product: CASSLEISGMAFF.

In this sample, this clone turned up a few times. This sequence joins TRBV4-1 and TRBJ2-3; 11 nucleotides line up with TRBD2. V was pared by 3 bases and J by 6 bases, with 11 bases of the junction left unmatched. This CDR3 has 17 amino acids. Germline V lookup: CDR1 MGHRA, CDR2 YSYEKL. CDR3 loop: CASSQAMRTSGRDTQYF. The CDR3 DNA follows: TGCGCCAGCAGCCAGGCCATGCGGACTAGCGGGCGGGATACGCAGTATTTT.

V is TRBV27 and J is TRBJ1-2, with no clear D. Germline CDR1 reads MNHEY; CDR2 reads SMNVEV (reference sequence). This CDR3 contains 15 residues. V shed 3 bases and J shed 4 bases, with 15 bases lying between them. CDR3 nucleotides: TGTGCCAGCAGTTTTCGGGCGTGGGAGCCCTATGGCTACACCTTC. Residues: CASSFRAWEPYGYTF.

The chain is built from TRBV5-1 and TRBJ2-1, with 9 bases matching TRBD2. V lost 0 bases, J lost 7 bases, and 5 bases stayed unmatched. Germline V lookup: CDR1 SGHRS, CDR2 YFSETQ. The CDR3 sequence is 15 residues long. The CDR3 DNA reads TGCGCCAGCAGCTTGGCCCTAGCGGGAATGAATGAGCAGTTCTTC. Encoded protein: CASSLALAGMNEQFF.

As DNA, the CDR3 is TGTGCCAGTAGTGAAACCCCAGCGGGGACCGGGGAGCTGTTTTTT. Its protein product is CASSETPAGTGELFF. This chain joins TRBV19 and TRBJ2-2, with 7 bases identical to TRBD2. Unmatched junction bases numbered 8, after V lost 5 bases and J lost 5 bases. CDR1 and CDR2 (germline): LNHDA, SQIVND (reference sequence). The CDR3 totals 15 residues.